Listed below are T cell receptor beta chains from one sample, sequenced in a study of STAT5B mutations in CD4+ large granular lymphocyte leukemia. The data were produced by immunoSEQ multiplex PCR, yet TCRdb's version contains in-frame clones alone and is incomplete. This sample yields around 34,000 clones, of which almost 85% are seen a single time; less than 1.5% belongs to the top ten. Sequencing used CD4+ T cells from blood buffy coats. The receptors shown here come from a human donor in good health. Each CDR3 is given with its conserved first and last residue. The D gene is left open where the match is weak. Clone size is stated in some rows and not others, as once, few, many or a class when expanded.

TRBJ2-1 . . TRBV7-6 CASSLSRYNEQFF TGTGCCAGCAGCTTGTCCAGATACAATGAGCAGTTCTTC
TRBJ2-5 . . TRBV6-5 CASSYLEGRETQYF TGTGCCAGCAGTTACTTGGAGGGGCGAGAGACCCAGTACTTC
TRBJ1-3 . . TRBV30 CAWSFLSGNTIYF TGTGCCTGGAGCTTCCTCTCTGGAAACACCATATATTTT
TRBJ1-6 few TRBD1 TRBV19 CASSALQGANNSPLHF TGTGCCAGTAGTGCCCTACAGGGGGCGAATAATTCACCCCTCCACTTT
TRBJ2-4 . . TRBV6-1 CASSETARGGFGNIQYF TGTGCCAGCAGTGAAACGGCCAGGGGAGGTTTCGGAAACATTCAGTACTTC
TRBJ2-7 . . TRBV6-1 CASSAGQLSDEQYF TGTGCCAGCAGTGCTGGACAGTTGAGCGACGAGCAGTACTTC
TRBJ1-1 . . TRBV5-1 CASSLIISSGAEAFF TGCGCCAGCAGCTTGATTATATCTTCGGGGGCTGAAGCTTTCTTT
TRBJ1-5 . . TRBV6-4 CASLSAYSNQPQHF TGTGCCAGCCTATCCGCTTATAGCAATCAGCCCCAGCATTTT
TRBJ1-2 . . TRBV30 CAWSVGTDYGYTF TGTGCCTGGAGTGTGGGGACTGACTATGGCTACACCTTC
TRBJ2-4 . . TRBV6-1 CASSEEGQGKNIQYF TGTGCCAGCAGTGAAGAGGGGCAGGGGAAAAACATTCAGTACTTC
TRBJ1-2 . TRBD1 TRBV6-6 CASRPDRENYGYTF TGTGCCAGCAGACCCGACAGGGAGAACTATGGCTACACCTTC
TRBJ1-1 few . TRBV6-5 CASRDPNTEAFF TGTGCCAGCAGAGACCCGAACACTGAAGCTTTCTTT
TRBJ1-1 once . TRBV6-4 CASSDSVMTEAFF TGTGCCAGCAGTGACTCTGTGATGACTGAAGCTTTCTTT
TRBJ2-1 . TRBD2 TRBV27 CASSLLTSGYYNEQFF TGTGCCAGCAGTTTATTAACTAGCGGGTACTACAATGAGCAGTTCTTC
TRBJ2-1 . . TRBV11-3 CASSHGDLSSYNEQFF TGTGCCAGCAGCCATGGGGACTTAAGCTCCTACAATGAGCAGTTCTTC
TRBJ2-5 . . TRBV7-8 CASSGYRLQGFQQTQYF TGTGCCAGCAGCGGTTATAGGTTACAAGGGTTTCAGCAGACCCAGTACTTC
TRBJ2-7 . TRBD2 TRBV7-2 CASSPRGVAYEQYF TGTGCCAGCAGCCCCCGGGGGGTTGCCTACGAGCAGTACTTC
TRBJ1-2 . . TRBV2 CASSRSPGLNYGYTF TGTGCCAGCAGTAGATCCCCCGGCCTTAACTATGGCTACACCTTC
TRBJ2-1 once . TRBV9 CASSPVATGYNEQFF TGTGCCAGCAGCCCAGTAGCTACCGGCTACAATGAGCAGTTCTTC
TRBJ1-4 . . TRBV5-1 CASSIAGVRGEKLFF TGCGCCAGCAGCATTGCGGGGGTTCGCGGTGAAAAACTGTTTTTT
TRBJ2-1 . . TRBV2 CAIPLRGDEQFF TGTGCCATCCCCCTTCGAGGCGATGAGCAGTTCTTC
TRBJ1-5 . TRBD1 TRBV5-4 CASSLWGQGGLQPQHF TGTGCCAGCAGCTTGTGGGGACAGGGAGGTTTACAGCCCCAGCATTTT
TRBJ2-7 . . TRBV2 CASSSDSLVSYEQYF TGTGCCAGCAGTTCCGACTCGCTAGTCTCCTACGAGCAGTACTTC
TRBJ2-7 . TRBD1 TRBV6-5 CASSQGAGRGYEQYF TGTGCCAGCAGTCAGGGGGCCGGCAGGGGATACGAGCAGTACTTC
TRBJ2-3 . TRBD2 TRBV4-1 CASEGGRAIKDADTQYF TGCGCCAGCGAAGGCGGGAGGGCCATAAAGGACGCAGATACGCAGTATTTT
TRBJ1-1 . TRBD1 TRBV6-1 CASRAGQFFNEAFF TGTGCCAGCAGGGCGGGACAGTTCTTTAATGAAGCTTTCTTT
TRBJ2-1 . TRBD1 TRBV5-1 CASSPPGQGLNEQFF TGCGCCAGCAGCCCCCCGGGACAGGGGTTGAATGAGCAGTTCTTC
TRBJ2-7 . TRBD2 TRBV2 CASRPGLAGYEQYF TGTGCCAGCAGGCCTGGACTAGCGGGCTACGAGCAGTACTTC
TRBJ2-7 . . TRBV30 CAWSARQAQTGEQYF TGTGCCTGGAGTGCGCGACAGGCCCAGACGGGAGAGCAGTACTTC
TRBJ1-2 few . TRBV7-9 CASSPGSWDGYTF TGTGCCAGCAGCCCTGGAAGTTGGGATGGCTACACCTTC
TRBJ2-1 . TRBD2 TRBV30 CARGPSGTHYNEQFF TGTGCCAGAGGTCCAAGCGGGACCCACTACAATGAGCAGTTCTTC
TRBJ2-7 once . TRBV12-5 CASGQPLGEQYF TGTGCTAGTGGTCAACCCCTCGGAGAGCAGTACTTC
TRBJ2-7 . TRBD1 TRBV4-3 CASSQQPPGGQTSYEQYF TGCGCCAGCAGCCAACAACCCCCAGGGGGCCAGACCTCCTACGAGCAGTACTTC
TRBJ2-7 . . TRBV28 CASSISSDEQYF TGTGCCAGCAGTATATCTAGCGACGAGCAGTACTTC
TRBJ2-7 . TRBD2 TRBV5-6 CASSSLAGAHGEQYF TGTGCCAGCAGTTCGTTAGCGGGGGCCCACGGGGAGCAGTACTTC
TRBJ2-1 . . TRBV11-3 CASSPPGDEQFF TGTGCCAGCAGCCCCCCGGGGGATGAGCAGTTCTTC
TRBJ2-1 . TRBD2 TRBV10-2 CASSTLWTSGILGNEQFF TGCGCCAGCAGTACCCTTTGGACTAGCGGGATTTTGGGCAATGAGCAGTTCTTC
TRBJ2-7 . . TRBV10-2 CASSRPGSEQYF TGCGCCAGCAGCCGACCAGGATCCGAGCAGTACTTC
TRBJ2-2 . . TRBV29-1 CSVEQVATGELFF TGCAGCGTTGAACAGGTAGCAACCGGGGAGCTGTTTTTT
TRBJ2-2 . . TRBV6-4 CASSEDSRTNTGELFF TGTGCCAGCAGTGAGGACAGTCGTACGAACACCGGGGAGCTGTTTTTT
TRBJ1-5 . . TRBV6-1 CASSGYMNEQPQHF TGTGCCAGCAGTGGTTACATGAATGAACAGCCCCAGCATTTT
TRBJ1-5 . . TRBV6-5 CASSYSATGSNQPQHF TGTGCCAGCAGTTACTCAGCGACAGGAAGCAATCAGCCCCAGCATTTT
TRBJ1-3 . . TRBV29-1 CSVPDGSSSGNTIYF TGCAGCGTGCCGGACGGCTCTAGCTCTGGAAACACCATATATTTT
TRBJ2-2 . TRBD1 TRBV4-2 CASSQGVGQGPSSGELFF TGTGCCAGCAGCCAAGGGGTAGGACAGGGGCCTTCGTCCGGGGAGCTGTTTTTT
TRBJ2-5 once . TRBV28 CASSSIKETQYF TGTGCCAGCAGTTCAATCAAAGAGACCCAGTACTTC
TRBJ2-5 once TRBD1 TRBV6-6 CASSHPGQGETQYF TGTGCCAGCAGCCACCCGGGACAGGGGGAGACCCAGTACTTC
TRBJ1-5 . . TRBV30 CAWSSGVGMGQPQHF TGTGCCTGGAGTTCGGGGGTTGGGATGGGTCAGCCCCAGCATTTT
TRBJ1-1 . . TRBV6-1 CASRTVNTEAFF TGTGCCAGTAGGACAGTGAACACTGAAGCTTTCTTT
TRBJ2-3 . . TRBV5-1 CASSLQGVEGDTQYF TGCGCCAGCAGCTTGCAGGGGGTGGAGGGGGATACGCAGTATTTT
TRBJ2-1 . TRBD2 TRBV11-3 CASSLYREGNNEQFF TGTGCCAGCAGCTTATACCGGGAGGGGAACAATGAGCAGTTCTTC